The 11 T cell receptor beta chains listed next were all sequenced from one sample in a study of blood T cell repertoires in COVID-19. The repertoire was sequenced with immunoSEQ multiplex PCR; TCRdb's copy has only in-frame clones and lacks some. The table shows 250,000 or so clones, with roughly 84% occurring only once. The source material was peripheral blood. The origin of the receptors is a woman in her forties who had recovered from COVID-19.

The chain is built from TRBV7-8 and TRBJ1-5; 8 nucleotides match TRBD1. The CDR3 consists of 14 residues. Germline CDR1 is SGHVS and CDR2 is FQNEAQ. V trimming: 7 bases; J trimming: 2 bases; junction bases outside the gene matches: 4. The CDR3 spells CASTDREGNQPQHF. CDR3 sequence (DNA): TGTGCCAGCACGGACAGGGAGGGCAATCAGCCCCAGCATTTT.

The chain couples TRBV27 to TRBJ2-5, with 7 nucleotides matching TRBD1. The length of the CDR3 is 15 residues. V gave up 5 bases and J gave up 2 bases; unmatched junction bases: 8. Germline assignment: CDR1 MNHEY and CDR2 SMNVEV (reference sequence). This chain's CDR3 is CASSPISTGQETQYF. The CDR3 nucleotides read TGTGCCAGCAGTCCTATCTCGACAGGGCAAGAGACCCAGTACTTC.

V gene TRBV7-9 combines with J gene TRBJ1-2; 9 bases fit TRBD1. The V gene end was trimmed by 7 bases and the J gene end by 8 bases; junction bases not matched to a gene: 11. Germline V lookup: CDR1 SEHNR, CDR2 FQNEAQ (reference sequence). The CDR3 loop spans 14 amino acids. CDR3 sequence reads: CASTAGQGVDGYTF. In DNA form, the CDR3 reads TGTGCCAGCACGGCGGGACAGGGAGTAGACGGCTACACCTTC. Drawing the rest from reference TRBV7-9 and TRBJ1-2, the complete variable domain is DTGVSQNPRHKITKRGQNVTFRCDPISEHNRLYWYRQTLGQGPEFLTYFQNEAQLEKSRLLSDRFSAERPKGSFSTLEIQRTEQGDSAMYLCASTAGQGVDGYTFGSGTRLTVV.

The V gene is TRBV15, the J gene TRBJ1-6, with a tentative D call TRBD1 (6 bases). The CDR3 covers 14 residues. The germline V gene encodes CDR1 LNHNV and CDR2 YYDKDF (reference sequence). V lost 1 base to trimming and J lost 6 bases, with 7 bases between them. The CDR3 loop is CATSRGTANSPLHF. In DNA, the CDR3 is TGTGCCACCAGCAGAGGGACAGCTAATTCACCCCTCCACTTT.

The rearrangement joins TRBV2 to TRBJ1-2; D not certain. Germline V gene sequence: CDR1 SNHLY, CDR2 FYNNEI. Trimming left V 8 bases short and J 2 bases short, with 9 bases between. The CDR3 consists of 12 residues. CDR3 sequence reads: CASGAVNYGYTF. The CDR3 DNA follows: TGTGCCAGCGGTGCGGTCAACTATGGCTACACCTTC.

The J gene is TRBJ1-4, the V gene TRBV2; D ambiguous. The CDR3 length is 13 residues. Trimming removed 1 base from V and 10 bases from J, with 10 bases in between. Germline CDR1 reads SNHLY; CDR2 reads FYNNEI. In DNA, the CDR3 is TGTGCCAGCAGTGAAGGGAGGGAAGGAAAACTGTTTTTT. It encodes CASSEGREGKLFF.

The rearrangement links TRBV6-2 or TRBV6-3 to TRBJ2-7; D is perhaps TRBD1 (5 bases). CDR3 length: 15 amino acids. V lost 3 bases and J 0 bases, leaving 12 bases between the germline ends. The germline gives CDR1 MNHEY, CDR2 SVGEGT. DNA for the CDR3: TGTGCCAGCAGTTATGCCGCGACAGTCTCCTACGAGCAGTACTTC. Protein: CASSYAATVSYEQYF.

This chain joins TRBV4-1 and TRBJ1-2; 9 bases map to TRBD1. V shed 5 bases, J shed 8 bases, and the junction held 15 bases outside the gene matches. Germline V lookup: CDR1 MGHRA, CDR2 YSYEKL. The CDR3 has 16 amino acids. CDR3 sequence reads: CASSARDRVAQPGYTF. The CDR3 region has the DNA TGCGCCAGCAGCGCACGGGACAGGGTGGCGCAGCCCGGCTACACCTTC.

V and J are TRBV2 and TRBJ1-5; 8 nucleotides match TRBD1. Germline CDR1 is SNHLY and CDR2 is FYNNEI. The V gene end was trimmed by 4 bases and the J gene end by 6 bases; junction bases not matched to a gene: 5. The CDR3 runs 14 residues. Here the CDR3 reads CASSATGVGQPQHF. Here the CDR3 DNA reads TGTGCCAGCAGTGCGACAGGGGTCGGTCAGCCCCAGCATTTT.

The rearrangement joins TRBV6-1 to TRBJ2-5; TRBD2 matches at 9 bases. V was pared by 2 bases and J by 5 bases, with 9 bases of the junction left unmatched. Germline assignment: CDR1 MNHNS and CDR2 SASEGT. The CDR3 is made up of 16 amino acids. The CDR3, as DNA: TGTGCCAGCAGTGAACGGGTGCGGGGGGGACGGGAGACCCAGTACTTC. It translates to CASSERVRGGRETQYF.

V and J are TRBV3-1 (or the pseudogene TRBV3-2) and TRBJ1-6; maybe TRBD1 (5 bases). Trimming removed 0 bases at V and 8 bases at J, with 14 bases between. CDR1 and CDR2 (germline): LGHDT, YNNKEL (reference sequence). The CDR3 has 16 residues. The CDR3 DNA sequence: TGTGCCAGCAGCCAAGATCCGAGGCAGGGTTATTCACCCCTCCACTTT. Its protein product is CASSQDPRQGYSPLHF.